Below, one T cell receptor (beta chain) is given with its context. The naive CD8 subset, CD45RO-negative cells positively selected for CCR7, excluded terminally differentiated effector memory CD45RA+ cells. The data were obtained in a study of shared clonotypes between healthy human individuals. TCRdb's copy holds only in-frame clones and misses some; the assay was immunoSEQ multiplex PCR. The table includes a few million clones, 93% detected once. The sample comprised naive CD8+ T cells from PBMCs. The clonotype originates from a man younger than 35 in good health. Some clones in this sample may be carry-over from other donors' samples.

The CDR3 reads CASSLVPWETQYF. The CDR3 nucleotides are TGTGCCAGTAGCCTGGTCCCGTGGGAGACCCAGTACTTC. The chain carries TRBV19 and TRBJ2-5; D is undetermined. V was trimmed by 6 bases and J by 5 bases, leaving 13 bases between them. Germline assignment: CDR1 LNHDA and CDR2 SQIVND (reference sequence). The CDR3 is 13 amino acids. The full variable domain, with the rest looked up from reference TRBV19 and TRBJ2-5, is DGGITQSPKYLFRKEGQNVTLSCEQNLNHDAMYWYRQDPGQGLRLIYYSQIVNDFQKGDIAEGYSVSREKKESFPLTVTSAQKNPTAFYLCASSLVPWETQYFGPGTRLLVL.